This paragraph covers one T cell receptor (beta chain) sequence. Participant reports of clinical history set cohort assignment. This sample was included in a study of blood T cell repertoires in COVID-19. Profiled with immunoSEQ multiplex PCR; TCRdb holds only in-frame clones, not every one. There are approximately 210,000 clones in the sample; around 82% occur only once, and approximately 16% lies in the top ten. This CDR3 spans 10 amino acids. V lost 4 bases to trimming and J lost 5 bases, with 5 bases between them. Germline assignment: CDR1 GTSNPN and CDR2 SVGIG (reference sequence). The gene calls are TRBV30 and TRBJ2-5, with D hard to call. The sample taken for sequencing was PBMCs or T cells enriched from blood (not recorded which). The clonotype originates from a woman in her fifties or sixties with acute COVID-19. The CDR3 here is CAWTRETQYF. DNA for the CDR3: TGTGCCTGGACGCGGGAGACCCAGTACTTC. Drawing the rest from reference TRBV30 and TRBJ2-5, the complete variable domain is SQTIHQWPATLVQPVGSPLSLECTVEGTSNPNLYWYRQAAGRGLQLLFYSVGIGQISSEVPQNLSASRPQDRQFILSSKKLLLSDSGFYLCAWTRETQYFGPGTRLLVL.